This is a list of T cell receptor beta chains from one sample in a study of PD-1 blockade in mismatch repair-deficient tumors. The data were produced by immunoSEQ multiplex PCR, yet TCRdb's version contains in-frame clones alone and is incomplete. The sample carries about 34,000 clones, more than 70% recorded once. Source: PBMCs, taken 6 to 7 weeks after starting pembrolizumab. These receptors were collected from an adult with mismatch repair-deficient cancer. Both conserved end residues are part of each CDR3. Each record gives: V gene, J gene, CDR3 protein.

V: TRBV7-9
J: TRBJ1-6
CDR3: CASRGSAGLNSPLHF

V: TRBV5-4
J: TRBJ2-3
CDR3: CASSLRGQGADTQYF

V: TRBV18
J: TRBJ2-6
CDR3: CASSPQTSSSGANVLTF

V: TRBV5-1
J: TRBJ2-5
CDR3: CASSFLAGGSQETQYF

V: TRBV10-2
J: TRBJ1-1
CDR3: CASSGTGGEGTEAFF

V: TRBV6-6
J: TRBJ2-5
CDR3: CASNYGGTGKETQYF

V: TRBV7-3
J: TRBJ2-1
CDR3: CASSSLAGISNEQFF

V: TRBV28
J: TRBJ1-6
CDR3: CAVLGGAYSPLHF

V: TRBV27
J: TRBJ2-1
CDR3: CASSQGASGRNEQFF

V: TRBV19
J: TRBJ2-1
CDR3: CASSTRDRGWYNEQFF

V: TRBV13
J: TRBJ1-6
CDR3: CASRSGSSYNSPLHF

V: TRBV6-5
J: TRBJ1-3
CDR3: CASSYSGRSGNTIYF

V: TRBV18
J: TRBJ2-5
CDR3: CASSPSLQETQYF

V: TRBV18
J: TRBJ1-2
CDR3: CASSPYGTDNYGYTF

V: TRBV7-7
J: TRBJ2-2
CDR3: CASKKGQRENTGELFF

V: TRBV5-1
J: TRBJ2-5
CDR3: CASSGGPQETQYF

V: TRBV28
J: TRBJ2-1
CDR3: CASRTRQVSSYNEQFF

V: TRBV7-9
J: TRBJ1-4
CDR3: CASSFENEKLFF

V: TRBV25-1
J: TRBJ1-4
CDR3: CASSDPHYLSNEKLFF

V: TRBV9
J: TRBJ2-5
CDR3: CASSRRQGKETQYF

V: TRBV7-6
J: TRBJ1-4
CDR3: CASSGGVVEKLFF

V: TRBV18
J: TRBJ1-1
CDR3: CASSPRQSNTEAFF

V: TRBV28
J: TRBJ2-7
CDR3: CASSLTAQGLSYEQYF

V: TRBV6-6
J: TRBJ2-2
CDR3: CASSDSHRDTGELFF

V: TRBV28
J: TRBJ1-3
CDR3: CASSFPHSGNTIYF

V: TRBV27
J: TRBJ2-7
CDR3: CARSLTGRGEQYF

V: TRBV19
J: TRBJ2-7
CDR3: CASSAGLAYEQYF

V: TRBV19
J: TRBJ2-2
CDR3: CASLPVGVRPGELFF